These T cell receptor beta chains were read from a single sample in a study of cytomegalovirus exposure and HLA in healthy donors. Libraries were prepared by immunoSEQ multiplex PCR; TCRdb keeps only in-frame clonotypes and omits some of them. The sample holds roughly 100,000 clones, about 86% seen once. The sequencing sample was made of PBMCs. The source of these receptors is a woman under 30 in good health and CMV-seropositive. Each CDR3 is given with its conserved first and last residue.

CASRRKPGNIQYF | TRBJ2-4 | TRBV6-7
CSVPGQPYNEQFF | TRBJ2-1 | TRBV29-1
CASSLLAGYEQYF | TRBJ2-7 | TRBV7-2
CSVGHNSNQPQHF | TRBJ1-5 | TRBV29-1
CASSILQWGGSYEQYF | TRBJ2-7 | TRBV28
CAIRPGLAVEEQYF | TRBJ2-7 | TRBV10-3
CASSLGRVGVNTEAFF | TRBJ1-1 | TRBV11-2
CASSPRPGGVNTEAFF | TRBJ1-1 | TRBV7-6
CASSDLGTRYNEQFF | TRBJ2-1 | TRBV6-1
CAWSVRGQGHEKLFF | TRBJ1-4 | TRBV30
CASSLEIRGRDTGELFF | TRBJ2-2 | TRBV5-1
CASSRISGRGRYEQYF | TRBJ2-7 | TRBV28
CASSSPARRSGENTGELFF | TRBJ2-2 | TRBV7-9
CASSSLAASSYNEQFF | TRBJ2-1 | TRBV11-2
CASSQDEYRRGFVDTDTQYF | TRBJ2-3 | TRBV14
CASSFGWEDTQYF | TRBJ2-3 | TRBV28
CASSEASRYTEAFF | TRBJ1-1 | TRBV2
CASSRQGYGYTF | TRBJ1-2 | TRBV5-1
CASILGGGNLNEQFF | TRBJ2-1 | TRBV5-4
CAISPGQASYEQYF | TRBJ2-7 | TRBV10-3
CASSVGAGDSEAFF | TRBJ1-1 | TRBV9
CASSLYRAYEQYF | TRBJ2-7 | TRBV28
CAIRGESNQPQHF | TRBJ1-5 | TRBV10-3
CATSRARDRPEAQYF | TRBJ2-5 | TRBV15
CASSLGRGSNQPQHF | TRBJ1-5 | TRBV7-9
CASKLDRGSFGYTF | TRBJ1-2 | TRBV2
CASSVVGEQYF | TRBJ2-7 | TRBV6-1
CASSPPWTGPFYNEQFF | TRBJ2-1 | TRBV7-9
CASSVGGGTEETQYF | TRBJ2-5 | TRBV9
CASSLVPGTGTEKLFF | TRBJ1-4 | TRBV7-9
CASSTSGESGNTIYF | TRBJ1-3 | TRBV28
CASSPPGEGKAFF | TRBJ1-1 | TRBV7-6
CASSLGQGNSPLHF | TRBJ1-6 | TRBV5-4
CASTLGTGSHGYTF | TRBJ1-2 | TRBV28
CASSYLTGVVEQYF | TRBJ2-7 | TRBV6-5
CASSSLAGGYNEQFF | TRBJ2-1 | TRBV4-2
CSVGAGSGELFF | TRBJ2-2 | TRBV29-1
CASSLEASNEQYF | TRBJ2-7 | TRBV5-1
CASSYSTGGYEQYF | TRBJ2-7 | TRBV6-6
CASSSTGIYTEAFF | TRBJ1-1 | TRBV28
CASSYAPLGSPLHF | TRBJ1-6 | TRBV6-6
CASSSHSTGELFF | TRBJ2-2 | TRBV5-6
CASSFGPTEAFF | TRBJ1-1 | TRBV7-9
CASSSGGSSGTGSEKLFF | TRBJ1-4 | TRBV5-4
CASSFTGITGELFF | TRBJ2-2 | TRBV5-1
CASSRQGLGGYTF | TRBJ1-2 | TRBV5-6